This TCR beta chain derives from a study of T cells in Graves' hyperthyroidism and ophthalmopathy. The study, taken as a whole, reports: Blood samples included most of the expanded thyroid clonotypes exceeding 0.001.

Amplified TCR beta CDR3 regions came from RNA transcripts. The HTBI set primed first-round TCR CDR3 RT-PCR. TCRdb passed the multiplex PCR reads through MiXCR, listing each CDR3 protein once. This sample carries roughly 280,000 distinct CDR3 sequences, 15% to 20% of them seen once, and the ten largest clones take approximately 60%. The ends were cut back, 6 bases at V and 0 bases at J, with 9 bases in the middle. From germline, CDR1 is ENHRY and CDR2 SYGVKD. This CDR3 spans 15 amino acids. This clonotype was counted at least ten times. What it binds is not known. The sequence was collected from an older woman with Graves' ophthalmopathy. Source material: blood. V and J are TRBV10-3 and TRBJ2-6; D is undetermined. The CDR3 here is CAISGPGSGANVLTF. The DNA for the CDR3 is TGTGCCATCAGCGGCCCAGGCTCTGGGGCCAACGTCCTGACTTTC.